This T cell receptor beta chain originates from a study of a mutant IDH1 vaccine in newly diagnosed glioma. Turning to the study itself: Treated patients, averaging 40.4 years, were around 62% male and about 40% female.

Indicated time point: week 23, last vaccination. One vaccine dose held 300 ug of mutant IDH1 20-mer peptide and came with topical imiquimod. Clones were read by immunoSEQ multiplex PCR, and TCRdb kept only the in-frame ones, dropping some. The table shows about 44,000 clones, with around 93% occurring only once. With regard to this clone: Its antigen is as yet unknown.

This CDR3 has 14 amino acids. Germline V gene lookup returns CDR1 LNHDA and CDR2 SQIVND (reference sequence). Trimming cost V 3 bases and J 2 bases, with 10 bases left between them. The chain is built from TRBV19 and TRBJ1-2, with D unresolved. This receptor was identified in a man in his fifties or sixties with glioma. The sequencing used PBMCs, collected from a glioma patient whose treatment included an IDH1 peptide vaccine. The CDR3 here is CASSMAGLNYGYTF. Written as DNA, the CDR3 is TGTGCCAGTAGTATGGCAGGCTTAAACTATGGCTACACCTTC.